This note documents a single T cell receptor (beta chain) sequence. Its antigen is unidentified. This record belongs to a study of beta chain features in type 1 diabetes. Study results and caveats: Moderately but significantly shorter TCRB CDR3s were found in Type 1 diabetes patients in all four CD4+ subsets.

Expressed TCRB transcripts were sequenced because the entire RNA isolate underwent reverse transcription. Profiling relied on immunoSEQ multiplex PCR, and the TCRdb table lists in-frame clones only, not all of them. Of 500,000 to 650,000 clones detected, around 12% appear once; the ten largest clones hold roughly 0.12%. Germline CDR1 reads LNHDA; CDR2 reads SQIVND (reference sequence). This CDR3 is built from 15 residues. Trimming took off 5 bases at V and 2 bases at J, with 15 bases between the two ends. The rearrangement uses TRBV19 and TRBJ2-5; D may correspond to TRBD1 or TRBD2 (5 bases each). The sequencing input was naive CD4+ T cells from blood. This clonotype originated in a man aged 30 to 39 with type 1 diabetes. Here the CDR3 reads CASSRVGAWQETQYF. The CDR3 nucleotides read TGTGCCAGTAGTCGCGTCGGGGCCTGGCAAGAGACCCAGTACTTC. Combining the CDR3 with reference TRBV19 and TRBJ2-5 gives the whole variable domain DGGITQSPKYLFRKEGQNVTLSCEQNLNHDAMYWYRQDPGQGLRLIYYSQIVNDFQKGDIAEGYSVSREKKESFPLTVTSAQKNPTAFYLCASSRVGAWQETQYFGPGTRLLVL.